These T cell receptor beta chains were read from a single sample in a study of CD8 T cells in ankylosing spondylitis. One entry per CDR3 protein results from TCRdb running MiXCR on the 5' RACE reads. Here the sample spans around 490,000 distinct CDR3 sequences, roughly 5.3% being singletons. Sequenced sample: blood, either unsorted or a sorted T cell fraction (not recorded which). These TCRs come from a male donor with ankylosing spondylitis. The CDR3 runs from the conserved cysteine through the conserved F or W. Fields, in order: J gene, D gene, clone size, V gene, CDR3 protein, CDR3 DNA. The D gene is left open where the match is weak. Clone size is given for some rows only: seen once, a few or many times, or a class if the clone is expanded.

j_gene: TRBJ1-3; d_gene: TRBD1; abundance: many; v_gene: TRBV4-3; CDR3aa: CASSRTDRGGNTIYF; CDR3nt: TGCGCCAGCAGCCGGACGGACAGGGGAGGAAACACCATATATTTT
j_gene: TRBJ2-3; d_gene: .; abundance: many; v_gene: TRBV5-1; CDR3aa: CASSLDWNTDTQYF; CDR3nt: TGCGCCAGCAGCTTGGACTGGAACACAGATACGCAGTATTTT
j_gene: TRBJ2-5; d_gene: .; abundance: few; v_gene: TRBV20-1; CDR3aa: CSARAEWGETQYF; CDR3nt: TGCAGTGCTAGAGCAGAGTGGGGGGAGACCCAGTACTTC
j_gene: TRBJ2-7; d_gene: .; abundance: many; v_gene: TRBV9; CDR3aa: CASSVGAKSYEQYF; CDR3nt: TGTGCCAGCAGCGTAGGAGCGAAGTCCTACGAGCAGTACTTC
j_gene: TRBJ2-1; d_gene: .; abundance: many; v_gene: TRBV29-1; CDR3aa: CSVEYGPSYNEQFF; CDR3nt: TGCAGCGTTGAATACGGCCCCTCCTACAATGAGCAGTTCTTC
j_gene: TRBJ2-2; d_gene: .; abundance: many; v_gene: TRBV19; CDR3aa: CASSIDRYSGELFF; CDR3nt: TGTGCCAGTAGTATAGATCGGTATTCCGGGGAGCTGTTTTTT
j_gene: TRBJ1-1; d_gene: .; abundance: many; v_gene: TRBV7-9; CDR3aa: CASSLDWGEMNTEAFF; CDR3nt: TGTGCCAGCAGCTTAGATTGGGGGGAGATGAACACTGAAGCTTTCTTT
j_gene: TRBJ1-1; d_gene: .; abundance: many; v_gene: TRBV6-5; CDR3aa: CASSWPGRGTEAFF; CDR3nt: TGTGCCAGCAGTTGGCCGGGCCGGGGGACTGAAGCTTTCTTT
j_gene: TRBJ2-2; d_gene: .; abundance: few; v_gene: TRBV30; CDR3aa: CAWSAGWRETGELFF; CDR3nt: TGTGCCTGGAGTGCGGGATGGAGGGAGACCGGGGAGCTGTTTTTT
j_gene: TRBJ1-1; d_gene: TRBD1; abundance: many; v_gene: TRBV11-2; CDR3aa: CASSPDRGGTEAFF; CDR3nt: TGTGCCAGCAGCCCGGACAGGGGTGGCACTGAAGCTTTCTTT
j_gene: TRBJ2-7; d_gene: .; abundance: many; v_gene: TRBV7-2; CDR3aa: CASSLRRTSNEQYF; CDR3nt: TGTGCCAGCAGCTTAAGGAGGACCTCCAACGAGCAGTACTTC
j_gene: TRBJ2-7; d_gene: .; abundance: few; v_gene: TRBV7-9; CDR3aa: CASSYTRGEQYF; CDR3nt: TGTGCCAGCAGCTATACTAGGGGTGAGCAGTACTTC
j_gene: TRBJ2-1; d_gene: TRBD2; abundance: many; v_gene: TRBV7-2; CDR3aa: CASRYGLAGGARNEQFF; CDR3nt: TGTGCCAGCAGATACGGACTAGCGGGAGGGGCGCGCAATGAGCAGTTCTTC
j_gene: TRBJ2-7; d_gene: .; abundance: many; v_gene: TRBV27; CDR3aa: CASRVVRNSYEQYF; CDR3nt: TGTGCCAGCAGGGTGGTCCGGAACTCCTACGAGCAGTACTTC
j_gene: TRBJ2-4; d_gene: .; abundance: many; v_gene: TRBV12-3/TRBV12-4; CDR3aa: CASNLAKNIQYF; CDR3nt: TGTGCCAGCAACCTAGCCAAAAACATTCAGTACTTC
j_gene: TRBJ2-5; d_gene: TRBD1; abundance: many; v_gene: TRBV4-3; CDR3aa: CASSRQGRQGETQYF; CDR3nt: TGCGCCAGCAGCCGACAGGGGCGCCAAGGAGAGACCCAGTACTTC
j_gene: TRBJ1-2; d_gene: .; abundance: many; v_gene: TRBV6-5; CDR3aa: CASSWGGFWAHGYTF; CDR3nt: TGTGCCAGCAGTTGGGGTGGGTTCTGGGCGCATGGCTACACCTTC
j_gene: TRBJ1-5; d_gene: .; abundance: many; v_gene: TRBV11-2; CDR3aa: CASSLFAGGVGANQPQHF; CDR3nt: TGTGCCAGCAGCTTATTTGCGGGGGGAGTTGGTGCCAATCAGCCCCAGCATTTT
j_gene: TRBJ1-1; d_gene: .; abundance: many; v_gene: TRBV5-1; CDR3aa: CASSLRFTNTEAFF; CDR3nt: TGCGCCAGCAGTTTGAGATTCACGAACACTGAAGCTTTCTTT
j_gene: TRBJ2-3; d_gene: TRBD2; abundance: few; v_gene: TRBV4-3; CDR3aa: CASRGQAGAGDTQYF; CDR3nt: TGCGCCAGTAGGGGTCAAGCGGGAGCGGGAGATACGCAGTATTTT
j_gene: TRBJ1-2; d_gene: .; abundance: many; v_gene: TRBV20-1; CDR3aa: CSARDYRHYGYTF; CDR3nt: TGCAGTGCTAGAGATTACAGGCACTATGGCTACACCTTC
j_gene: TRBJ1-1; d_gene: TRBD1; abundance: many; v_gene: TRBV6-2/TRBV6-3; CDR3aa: CASSYGGTGTEAFF; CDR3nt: TGTGCCAGCAGTTACGGAGGGACAGGGACTGAAGCTTTCTTT
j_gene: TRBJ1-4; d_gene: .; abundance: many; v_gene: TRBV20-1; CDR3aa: CSARKDPLGELFF; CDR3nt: TGCAGTGCTAGAAAGGACCCTCTCGGGGAACTGTTTTTT
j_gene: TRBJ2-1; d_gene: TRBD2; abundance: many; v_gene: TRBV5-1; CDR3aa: CASSLAGTSGRTGEQFF; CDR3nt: TGCGCCAGCAGCTTGGCAGGGACTAGCGGGAGGACGGGTGAGCAGTTCTTC
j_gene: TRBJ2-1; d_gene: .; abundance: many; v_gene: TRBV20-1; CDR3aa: CSASLVAQFF; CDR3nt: TGCAGTGCTAGTTTAGTAGCCCAGTTCTTC
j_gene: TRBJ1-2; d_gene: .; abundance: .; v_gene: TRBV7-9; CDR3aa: CASSPGMLDYGYTF; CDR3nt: TGTGCCAGCAGCCCAGGAATGTTGGACTATGGCTACACCTTC
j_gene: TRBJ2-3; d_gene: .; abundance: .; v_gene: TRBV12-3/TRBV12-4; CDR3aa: CASSLSPEASLDGDTQYF; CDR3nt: TGTGCCAGCAGTTTATCCCCCGAAGCTTCCCTAGACGGAGATACGCAGTATTTT
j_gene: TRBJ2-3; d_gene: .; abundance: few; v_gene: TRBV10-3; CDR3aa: CAISSPGGTDTQYF; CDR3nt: TGTGCCATCAGTAGTCCAGGGGGGACAGATACGCAGTATTTT
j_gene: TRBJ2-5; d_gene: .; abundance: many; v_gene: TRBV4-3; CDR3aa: CASSKDGGTASYQETQYF; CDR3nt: TGCGCCAGCAGCAAAGATGGGGGGACAGCTTCGTACCAAGAGACCCAGTACTTC
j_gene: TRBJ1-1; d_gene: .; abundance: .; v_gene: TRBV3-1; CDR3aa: CASSLSRRENTEAFF; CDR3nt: TGTGCCAGCAGCCTTAGTCGACGGGAGAACACTGAAGCTTTCTTT
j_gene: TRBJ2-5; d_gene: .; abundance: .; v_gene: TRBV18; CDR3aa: CASSPPGGATQYF; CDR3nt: TGTGCCAGCTCACCACCGGGGGGAGCGACCCAGTACTTC
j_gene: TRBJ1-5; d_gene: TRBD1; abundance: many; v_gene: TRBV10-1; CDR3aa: CASSLQGARSYQPQHF; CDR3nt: TGCGCCAGCAGTCTACAGGGGGCTCGGAGCTATCAGCCCCAGCATTTT
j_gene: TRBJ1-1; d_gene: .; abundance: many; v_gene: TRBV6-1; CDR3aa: CASSKEMNTEAFF; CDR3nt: TGTGCCAGCAGTAAGGAGATGAACACTGAAGCTTTCTTT
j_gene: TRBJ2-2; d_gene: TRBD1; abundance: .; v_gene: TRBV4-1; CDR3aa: CASSQGTGERELFF; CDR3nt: TGCGCCAGCAGCCAGGGGACAGGGGAAAGGGAGCTGTTTTTT
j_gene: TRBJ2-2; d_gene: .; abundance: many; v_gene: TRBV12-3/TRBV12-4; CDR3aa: CASSPQGYISGELFF; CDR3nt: TGTGCCAGCAGCCCTCAGGGGTATATTTCCGGGGAGCTGTTTTTT
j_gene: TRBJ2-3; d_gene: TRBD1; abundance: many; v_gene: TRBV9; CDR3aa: CASSSEGQGPDTQYF; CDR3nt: TGTGCCAGCAGCTCCGAGGGACAGGGCCCAGATACGCAGTATTTT
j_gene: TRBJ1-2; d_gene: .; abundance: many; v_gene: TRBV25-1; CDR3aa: CASSSSGTKGYTF; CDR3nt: TGTGCCAGCAGTTCTTCTGGGACAAAAGGCTACACCTTC
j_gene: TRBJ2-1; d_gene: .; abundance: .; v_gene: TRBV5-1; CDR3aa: CASREMYNEQFF; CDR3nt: TGCGCCAGCAGGGAGATGTACAATGAGCAGTTCTTC
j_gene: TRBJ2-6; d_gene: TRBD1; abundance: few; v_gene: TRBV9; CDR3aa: CASRPGQGRSGANVLTF; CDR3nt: TGTGCCAGCCGTCCGGGACAGGGGCGCTCTGGGGCCAACGTCCTGACTTTC
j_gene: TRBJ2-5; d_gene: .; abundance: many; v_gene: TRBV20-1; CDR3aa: CSASGSVGGEETQYF; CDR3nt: TGCAGTGCCAGTGGGTCGGTGGGGGGCGAAGAGACCCAGTACTTC
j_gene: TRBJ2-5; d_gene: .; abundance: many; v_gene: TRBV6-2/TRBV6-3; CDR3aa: CASSYTREAVQETQYF; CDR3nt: TGTGCCAGCAGTTACACCCGTGAAGCGGTCCAAGAGACCCAGTACTTC
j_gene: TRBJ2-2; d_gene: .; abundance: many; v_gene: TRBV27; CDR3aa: CASSSPWNGANTGELFF; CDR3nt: TGTGCCAGCAGTTCCCCGTGGAATGGGGCTAACACCGGGGAGCTGTTTTTT